This TCR beta chain was identified in a study of T cell responses to AZD1222 COVID-19 vaccine. Study-level background: Second doses were pooled across both intervals (about 4 or about 12 weeks). Study-wide results and caveats: White British donors predominated, females outnumbered males, and clonal diversity was possibly underestimated.

Germline V CDR1 and CDR2: SNHLY, FYNNEI. The V gene end was trimmed by 8 bases and the J gene end by 6 bases; junction bases not matched to a gene: 7. The CDR3 length is 13 residues. Sequenced by immunoSEQ multiplex PCR; TCRdb stores in-frame clones only, minus some. The table records some 150,000 clones, about 92% of them present only once. Worth noting for this clone: Its antigen is not known.

This chain connects TRBV2 to TRBJ1-1; 9 bases match TRBD1. Specimen: peripheral blood, collected on day 0 of AZD1222 vaccination. The source is an adult in good health. The CDR3 sequence: CASLDRGYAEAFF. CDR3 DNA sequence: TGTGCCAGCCTGGACAGGGGTTACGCTGAAGCTTTCTTT.